This T cell receptor (beta chain) was captured in a study of human T cells and chemical hapten exposure. Time point denoted: pre-sensitization, week 0. Treatment here: therapeutic diphenylcyclopropenone sensitization with weekly scalp DPC. This clonotype has just a few counts. Using its own MiXCR run on the RACE reads, TCRdb lists one record per CDR3 protein. Among 85,000 to 90,000 distinct CDR3 sequences listed, roughly 9.1% were seen once. Trimming stripped 2 bases from V and 11 bases from J, with 25 bases between. The CDR3 has 17 amino acids. Germline V CDR1 and CDR2: LGHNA, YSLEER. The clonotype comes from a woman between 35 and 50 years old with alopecia areata. Some clones in this sample may be carry-over from other donors' samples. The sample consisted of whole blood, taken in connection with sensitization to the hapten diphenylcyclopropenone (DPC). The chain joins TRBV4-3 to TRBJ2-1; possibly TRBD2 for D (5 bases). The CDR3 is CASSQWAQAGSGPKQFF. Written as DNA, the CDR3 is TGCGCCAGCAGCCAATGGGCCCAGGCGGGTTCAGGACCTAAGCAGTTCTTC.